The 5 T cell receptor beta chains in this list originate from one sample, sequenced in a study of blood T cell repertoires in COVID-19 (dated by TCRdb to 2019 to 2021). Receptors were amplified or captured by the immunoSEQ multiplex PCR assay. What TCRdb holds here is the immuneACCESS table cut down to in-frame rearrangements. Part of the clones is not present; checked against another copy, under half of the missing clones reflect an unresolved V gene, and the others are unexplained. This sample comprises about 80,000 clones, 75% to 90% of them detected only once. Of the sample, more than 5% is held by the ten largest clones. Material: peripheral blood. Receptors were obtained from a man aged 55 to 69 with active or convalescent COVID-19.

This rearrangement joins TRBV9 to TRBJ1-2, with D maybe TRBD1 (6 bases). The ends were cut back, 3 bases at V and 1 base at J, with 10 bases in the middle. There are 14 residues in the CDR3. Germline-derived CDR1 and CDR2 are SGDLS and YYNGEE. The CDR3 here is CASSGYRDNYGYTF. CDR3 DNA: TGTGCCAGCAGCGGATACAGGGATAACTATGGCTACACCTTC.

The chain links TRBV9 to TRBJ2-7; D possibly corresponds to TRBD2 (5 bases). This CDR3 spans 13 amino acids. CDR1 is SGDLS, CDR2 YYNGEE, per germline. Trimming pared 4 bases from V and 1 base from J, leaving 9 bases between. CDR3 protein: CASSPRGSYEQYF. The CDR3 nucleotides read TGTGCCAGCAGCCCCCGCGGGTCCTACGAGCAGTACTTC.

The chain joins TRBV5-1 to TRBJ2-7; 7 bases agree with TRBD2. V was pared by 4 bases and J by 2 bases, with 3 bases of the junction left unmatched. The CDR3 consists of 13 residues. Germline lookup yields CDR1 SGHRS and CDR2 YFSETQ. CDR3 nucleotide sequence: TGCGCCAGCAGCGCGGGGGAGGCCTACGAGCAGTACTTC. It yields the protein CASSAGEAYEQYF.

The V call is TRBV19, the J call TRBJ2-3; 8 bases are shared with TRBD2. Germline CDR1 LNHDA, CDR2 SQIVND (reference sequence). With 1 base clipped from V and 3 bases from J, the junction kept 3 bases outside the gene matches. This CDR3 comprises 15 residues. The DNA for the CDR3 is TGTGCCAGTAGTATAGCTCAGCGGGAGACAGATACGCAGTATTTT. Its protein product is CASSIAQRETDTQYF.

The rearrangement uses TRBV6-5 and TRBJ1-2, with TRBD1 matching 7 bases. This CDR3 has 15 amino acids. The ends lost 6 bases at V and 3 bases at J; junction bases unmatched: 10. Germline V CDR1 and CDR2: MNHEY, SVGAGI. The CDR3 sequence is CASSAAGGGYYGYTF. In nucleotides, the CDR3 is TGTGCCAGCAGCGCCGCAGGGGGAGGATACTATGGCTACACCTTC.